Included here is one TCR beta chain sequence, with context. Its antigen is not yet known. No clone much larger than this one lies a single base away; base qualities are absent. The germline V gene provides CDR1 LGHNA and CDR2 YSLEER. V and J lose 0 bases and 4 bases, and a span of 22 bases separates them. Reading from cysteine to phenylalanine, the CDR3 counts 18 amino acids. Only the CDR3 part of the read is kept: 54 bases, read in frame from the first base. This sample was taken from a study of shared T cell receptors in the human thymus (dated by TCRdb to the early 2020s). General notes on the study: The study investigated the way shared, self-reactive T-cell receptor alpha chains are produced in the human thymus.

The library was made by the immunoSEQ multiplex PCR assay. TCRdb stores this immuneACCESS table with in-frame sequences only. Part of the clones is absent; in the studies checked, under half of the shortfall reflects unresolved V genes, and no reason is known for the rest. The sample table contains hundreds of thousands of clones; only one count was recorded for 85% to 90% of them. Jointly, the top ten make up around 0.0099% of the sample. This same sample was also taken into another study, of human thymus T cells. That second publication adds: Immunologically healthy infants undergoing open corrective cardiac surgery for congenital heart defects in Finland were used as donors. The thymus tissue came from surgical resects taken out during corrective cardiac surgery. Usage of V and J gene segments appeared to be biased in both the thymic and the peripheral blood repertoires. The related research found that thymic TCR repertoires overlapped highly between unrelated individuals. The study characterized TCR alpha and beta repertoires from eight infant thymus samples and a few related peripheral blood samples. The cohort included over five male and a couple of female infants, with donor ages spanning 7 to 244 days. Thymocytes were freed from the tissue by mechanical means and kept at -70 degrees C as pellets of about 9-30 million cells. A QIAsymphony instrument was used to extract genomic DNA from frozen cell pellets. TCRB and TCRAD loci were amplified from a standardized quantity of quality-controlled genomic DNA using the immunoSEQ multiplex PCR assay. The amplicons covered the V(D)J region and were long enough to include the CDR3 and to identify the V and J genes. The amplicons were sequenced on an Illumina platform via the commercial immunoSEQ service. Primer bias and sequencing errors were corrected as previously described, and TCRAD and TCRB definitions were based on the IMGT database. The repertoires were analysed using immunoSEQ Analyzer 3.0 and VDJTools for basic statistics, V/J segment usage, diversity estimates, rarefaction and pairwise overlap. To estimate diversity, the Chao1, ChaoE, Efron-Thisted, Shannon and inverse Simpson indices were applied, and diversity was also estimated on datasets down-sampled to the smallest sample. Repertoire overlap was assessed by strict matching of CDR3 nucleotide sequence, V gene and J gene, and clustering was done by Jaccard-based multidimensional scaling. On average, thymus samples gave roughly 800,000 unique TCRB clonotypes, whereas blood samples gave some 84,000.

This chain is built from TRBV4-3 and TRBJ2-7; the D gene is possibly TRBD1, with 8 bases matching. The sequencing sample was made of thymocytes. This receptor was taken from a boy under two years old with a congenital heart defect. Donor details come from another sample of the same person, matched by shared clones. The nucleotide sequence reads TGCGCCAGCAGCCAAGATCAGGGGGCGGCGGGAGAGGGGTACGAGCAGTACTTC. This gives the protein CASSQDQGAAGEGYEQYF.